Listed below are T cell receptor beta chains from one sample, sequenced in a study of cytomegalovirus exposure and HLA in healthy donors. Clones were sequenced by immunoSEQ multiplex PCR, and TCRdb holds only the in-frame ones, with some missing. The listing contains around 140,000 clones. Specimen: PBMCs. All receptors derive from a male donor in good health and CMV-seronegative. The CDR3 runs from the conserved cysteine through the conserved F or W. The order of the fields is D gene, V gene, J gene, CDR3 DNA, CDR3 protein. A D gene is named only where the DNA matches it firmly.

D gene: TRBD1
V gene: TRBV28
J gene: TRBJ1-2
CDR3 DNA: TGTGCCAGCAGTTTTCTTGGACAGGGGCTGTTTTCGGGGGGCTACACCTTC
CDR3 protein: CASSFLGQGLFSGGYTF

D gene: .
V gene: TRBV4-2
J gene: TRBJ2-3
CDR3 DNA: TGTGCCAGCAGCCAAGTATCAGGGGCCGCCTCAGATACGCAGTATTTT
CDR3 protein: CASSQVSGAASDTQYF

D gene: .
V gene: TRBV2
J gene: TRBJ1-1
CDR3 DNA: TGTGCCAGCAGTGAAAGATACGACAGAGTGAACACTGAAGCTTTCTTT
CDR3 protein: CASSERYDRVNTEAFF

D gene: TRBD1
V gene: TRBV19
J gene: TRBJ1-5
CDR3 DNA: TGTGCCAGTGGAACAGGGGGCGATCAGCCCCAGCATTTT
CDR3 protein: CASGTGGDQPQHF

D gene: .
V gene: TRBV7-2
J gene: TRBJ2-1
CDR3 DNA: TGTGCCAGCAGATCAGGGATTCTTTACAATGAGCAGTTCTTC
CDR3 protein: CASRSGILYNEQFF

D gene: .
V gene: TRBV7-9
J gene: TRBJ1-4
CDR3 DNA: TGTGCCAGCAGTGCTCAGGGAATAGTGTTTTTT
CDR3 protein: CASSAQGIVFF

D gene: .
V gene: TRBV7-9
J gene: TRBJ1-1
CDR3 DNA: TGTGCCAGCAGCTTATCCCAGGTCATGAACACTGAAGCTTTCTTT
CDR3 protein: CASSLSQVMNTEAFF

D gene: TRBD1
V gene: TRBV2
J gene: TRBJ1-5
CDR3 DNA: TGTGCCAGCAGTGCCCGGGACAGTTCGTATAGCAATCAGCCCCAGCATTTT
CDR3 protein: CASSARDSSYSNQPQHF

D gene: .
V gene: TRBV5-4
J gene: TRBJ2-6
CDR3 DNA: TGTGCCAGCAGCACGAGGTCGGACTCTGGGGCCAACGTCCTGACTTTC
CDR3 protein: CASSTRSDSGANVLTF

D gene: .
V gene: TRBV30
J gene: TRBJ1-5
CDR3 DNA: TGTGCCTGGAGTAACGGGGGCAATCAGCCCCAGCATTTT
CDR3 protein: CAWSNGGNQPQHF

D gene: TRBD1
V gene: TRBV2
J gene: TRBJ1-1
CDR3 DNA: TGTGCCAGGAGGACAGGGAAGAACACTGAAGCTTTCTTT
CDR3 protein: CARRTGKNTEAFF

D gene: .
V gene: TRBV19
J gene: TRBJ1-2
CDR3 DNA: TGTGCCAGTAGTCCTACCCAAACACCCCGAGGCACCTATGGCTACACCTTC
CDR3 protein: CASSPTQTPRGTYGYTF

D gene: .
V gene: TRBV6-1
J gene: TRBJ2-7
CDR3 DNA: TGTGCCAGCAGTAGGGGGTTCGGTGCCGACTACGAGCAGTACTTC
CDR3 protein: CASSRGFGADYEQYF

D gene: TRBD1
V gene: TRBV7-8
J gene: TRBJ2-1
CDR3 DNA: TGTGCCAGCAGCTCTCGTAGGGGGCAAGCGTCATACAATGAGCAGTTCTTC
CDR3 protein: CASSSRRGQASYNEQFF

D gene: .
V gene: TRBV18
J gene: TRBJ2-4
CDR3 DNA: TGTGCCAGCTCACCAGTATTTGACAGACTAGCCAAAAACATTCAGTACTTC
CDR3 protein: CASSPVFDRLAKNIQYF

D gene: .
V gene: TRBV19
J gene: TRBJ2-2
CDR3 DNA: TGTGCCAGTAGGAGCACCGGGGAGCTGTTTTTT
CDR3 protein: CASRSTGELFF

D gene: .
V gene: TRBV6-1
J gene: TRBJ2-1
CDR3 DNA: TGTGCCAGCAGTGAACAGGTTAATGAGCAGTTCTTC
CDR3 protein: CASSEQVNEQFF

D gene: TRBD1
V gene: TRBV27
J gene: TRBJ2-7
CDR3 DNA: TGTGCCAGCAGTGAATACTGGGACAGCTCCTACGAGCAGTACTTC
CDR3 protein: CASSEYWDSSYEQYF

D gene: .
V gene: TRBV5-5
J gene: TRBJ1-4
CDR3 DNA: TGTGCCGTAGCAGGGGTCCTAAATGAAAAACTGTTTTTT
CDR3 protein: CAVAGVLNEKLFF

D gene: TRBD2
V gene: TRBV19
J gene: TRBJ2-2
CDR3 DNA: TGTGCCAGTACCAGCGGGAGTGTGATCGGGGAGCTGTTTTTT
CDR3 protein: CASTSGSVIGELFF

D gene: .
V gene: TRBV4-3
J gene: TRBJ2-1
CDR3 DNA: TGCGCCAGCAGCCAAGATCGATCGGGGAATGAGCAGTTCTTC
CDR3 protein: CASSQDRSGNEQFF

D gene: .
V gene: TRBV5-4
J gene: TRBJ2-2
CDR3 DNA: TGTGCCAGCAGTACTGGGGCGGCCAAGACCGGGGAGCTGTTTTTT
CDR3 protein: CASSTGAAKTGELFF

D gene: .
V gene: TRBV29-1
J gene: TRBJ2-7
CDR3 DNA: TGCAGCGTGACCTTACTATCCCCATCCCACGAGCAGTACTTC
CDR3 protein: CSVTLLSPSHEQYF

D gene: .
V gene: TRBV30
J gene: TRBJ2-5
CDR3 DNA: TGTGCCTGGAGTGTACTATGGGAGGTGACCCAGTACTTC
CDR3 protein: CAWSVLWEVTQYF

D gene: .
V gene: TRBV19
J gene: TRBJ2-3
CDR3 DNA: TGTGCCAGTAGTATTGGGCGGGATCGCACAGATACGCAGTATTTT
CDR3 protein: CASSIGRDRTDTQYF

D gene: .
V gene: TRBV4-1
J gene: TRBJ1-1
CDR3 DNA: TGCGCCAGCAGCCAAGCCGAGGGGGTAAGGGGAACTGAAGCTTTCTTT
CDR3 protein: CASSQAEGVRGTEAFF

D gene: .
V gene: TRBV2
J gene: TRBJ1-1
CDR3 DNA: TGTGCCAGCAGTGCCCTGGGGCCTGAAGCTTTCTTT
CDR3 protein: CASSALGPEAFF

D gene: .
V gene: TRBV5-1
J gene: TRBJ1-1
CDR3 DNA: TGCGCCAGCAGCTCCTGGTCTCAGGGCCCCACTGAAGCTTTCTTT
CDR3 protein: CASSSWSQGPTEAFF

D gene: TRBD1
V gene: TRBV10-3
J gene: TRBJ1-5
CDR3 DNA: TGTGCCACCAGTCAGGGGGCCTCCGAGGTACAGCCCCAGCATTTT
CDR3 protein: CATSQGASEVQPQHF

D gene: TRBD1
V gene: TRBV18
J gene: TRBJ1-5
CDR3 DNA: TGTGCCAGCTCACCTTCGGACAGGGTGTTGGGCAATCAGCCCCAGCATTTT
CDR3 protein: CASSPSDRVLGNQPQHF

D gene: TRBD1
V gene: TRBV18
J gene: TRBJ1-1
CDR3 DNA: TGTGCCAGCTCGACAGGGGGCTTCACTGAAGCTTTCTTT
CDR3 protein: CASSTGGFTEAFF

D gene: TRBD1
V gene: TRBV19
J gene: TRBJ1-4
CDR3 DNA: TGTGCCAGTAGTCCTCAGGGGGAGGCTAATGAAAAACTGTTTTTT
CDR3 protein: CASSPQGEANEKLFF

D gene: TRBD2
V gene: TRBV9
J gene: TRBJ2-7
CDR3 DNA: TGTGCCAGCAGCCCTTTTGGCGGGAGGGCCAGCGAGCAGTACTTC
CDR3 protein: CASSPFGGRASEQYF

D gene: .
V gene: TRBV7-2
J gene: TRBJ2-3
CDR3 DNA: TGTGCCAGCAGCTTAGGACAGGCTAGCACAGATACGCAGTATTTT
CDR3 protein: CASSLGQASTDTQYF

D gene: TRBD2
V gene: TRBV4-1
J gene: TRBJ2-3
CDR3 DNA: TGCGCCAGCAGCTCCTTAGCGGGAGGGCCAGATACGCAGTATTTT
CDR3 protein: CASSSLAGGPDTQYF

D gene: TRBD2
V gene: TRBV7-9
J gene: TRBJ2-4
CDR3 DNA: TGTGCCAGCAGCTTAAACGGGAGGGGGAACATTCAGTACTTC
CDR3 protein: CASSLNGRGNIQYF

D gene: .
V gene: TRBV5-6
J gene: TRBJ1-6
CDR3 DNA: TGTGCCAGCAGCTTCGGGGGTTCGGGATCACCCCTCCACTTT
CDR3 protein: CASSFGGSGSPLHF

D gene: TRBD2
V gene: TRBV29-1
J gene: TRBJ2-5
CDR3 DNA: TGCAGCGTTGAAGCGGAGACTAGCGGCGCGTTGCTTATCCAAGAGACCCAGTACTTC
CDR3 protein: CSVEAETSGALLIQETQYF

D gene: TRBD2
V gene: TRBV10-3
J gene: TRBJ2-7
CDR3 DNA: TGTGCCATCAGTGAGTCCACGGGGGGGCCCTACGAGCAGTACTTC
CDR3 protein: CAISESTGGPYEQYF

D gene: .
V gene: TRBV6-1
J gene: TRBJ1-6
CDR3 DNA: TGTGCCAGCACCCCGGACAGATCAGCTTCGATATCCTTT
CDR3 protein: CASTPDRSASISF

D gene: TRBD2
V gene: TRBV5-4
J gene: TRBJ2-1
CDR3 DNA: TGTGCCAGCAGCTTGGGAGGACTAGCGGGAGAAAAGTTCTTC
CDR3 protein: CASSLGGLAGEKFF